This is a list of T cell receptor beta chains from one sample in a study of shared clonotypes between healthy human individuals. TCRdb's table, derived via immunoSEQ multiplex PCR, lists solely in-frame clones and lacks some. The sample gives hundreds of thousands of clones, around 95% of which show up once; approximately 0.12% is in the top ten. The sequencing sample was made of naive CD8+ T cells sorted from blood. These receptors were collected from a woman in her 30s in good health. The CDR3 runs from the conserved cysteine through the conserved F or W. Each record gives: J gene, V gene, D gene, clone size, CDR3 protein, CDR3 DNA. A D gene is named only where the DNA matches it firmly. Clone size, where shown, is once, few, many, or a class for clones that have expanded.

TRBJ1-1 TRBV19 - - CASSDGYMNTEAFF TGTGCCAGTAGTGACGGGTACATGAACACTGAAGCTTTCTTT
TRBJ1-4 TRBV28 - - CASSSSAYLATNEKLFF -
TRBJ2-1 TRBV27 TRBD2 - CASIGLAWGEQFF TGTGCCAGCATCGGACTAGCCTGGGGTGAGCAGTTCTTC
TRBJ2-3 TRBV7-3 - - CASSGGFGGLTDTQYF TGTGCCAGCAGCGGAGGCTTTGGAGGTTTAACAGATACGCAGTATTTT
TRBJ2-1 TRBV2 - - CASSEWSYNEQFF TGTGCCAGCAGTGAATGGTCCTACAATGAGCAGTTCTTC
TRBJ1-5 TRBV19 TRBD1 - CASSMTGTNQPQHF TGTGCCAGTAGTATGACAGGGACCAATCAGCCCCAGCATTTT
TRBJ1-2 TRBV9 - - CASSGVGSGVTYGYTF TGTGCCAGCAGCGGGGTGGGATCTGGAGTTACCTATGGCTACACCTTC
TRBJ1-1 TRBV28 - - CASSPLQGLLNTEAFF TGTGCCAGCAGCCCCCTCCAGGGACTTCTGAACACTGAAGCTTTCTTT
TRBJ1-1 TRBV28 - once CASTAFTEAFF TGTGCCAGCACAGCGTTCACTGAAGCTTTCTTT
TRBJ2-7 TRBV27 - - CASSLKADNFYEQYF TGTGCCAGCAGTTTAAAGGCAGACAACTTTTACGAGCAGTACTTC
TRBJ2-1 TRBV28 TRBD2 - CASSFRGRVHNEQFF TGTGCCAGCAGTTTCCGCGGGAGAGTCCACAATGAGCAGTTCTTC
TRBJ2-7 TRBV29-1 - - CSVAKAGRYEQYF TGCAGCGTTGCCAAAGCAGGAAGATACGAGCAGTACTTC
TRBJ2-5 TRBV5-6 - - CASSPDLRGNQETQYF TGTGCCAGCAGCCCCGATCTCAGGGGCAACCAAGAGACCCAGTACTTC
TRBJ2-7 TRBV5-8 - - CASSPGGGGKYEQYF TGTGCCAGCAGCCCGGGCGGAGGGGGCAAGTACGAGCAGTACTTC
TRBJ2-1 TRBV4-1 TRBD2 - CASSQGLAGGGNEQFF TGCGCCAGCAGCCAGGGACTAGCGGGAGGCGGCAATGAGCAGTTCTTC
TRBJ2-3 TRBV29-1 - once CSPRAASTDTQYF TGCAGCCCCAGGGCGGCTAGCACAGATACGCAGTATTTT
TRBJ1-2 TRBV6-1 - once CASSYGYGYTF TGTGCCAGCAGTTACGGGTATGGCTACACCTTC
TRBJ2-7 TRBV11-1 - - CASSLANLDEQYF TGTGCCAGCAGCTTAGCGAACTTAGACGAGCAGTACTTC
TRBJ2-6 TRBV5-4 TRBD1 - CASSLGQGYVLTF TGTGCCAGCAGCTTGGGACAGGGGTACGTCCTGACTTTC
TRBJ2-7 TRBV6-5 - - CASSYSAGSKTYEQYF TGTGCCAGCAGTTACTCGGCCGGGTCGAAAACCTACGAGCAGTACTTC
TRBJ1-5 TRBV2 TRBD1 - CATGPGGNSYQPQHF TGTGCCACCGGGCCAGGGGGAAATAGCTATCAGCCCCAGCATTTT
TRBJ2-7 TRBV25-1 - - CASSVSVITEQYF TGTGCCAGCAGTGTTAGCGTGATTACGGAGCAGTACTTC
TRBJ2-7 TRBV27 - - CASSLSTDTYEQYF TGTGCCAGCAGTTTATCAACGGATACCTACGAGCAGTACTTC
TRBJ1-5 TRBV28 - - CASSFPLTGTVINQPQHF TGTGCCAGCAGCTTCCCACTAACAGGTACGGTGATTAATCAGCCCCAGCATTTT
TRBJ2-7 TRBV11-1 TRBD1 - CASSLASDRGFYEQYF TGTGCCAGCAGCTTAGCCTCGGACAGGGGCTTCTACGAGCAGTACTTC